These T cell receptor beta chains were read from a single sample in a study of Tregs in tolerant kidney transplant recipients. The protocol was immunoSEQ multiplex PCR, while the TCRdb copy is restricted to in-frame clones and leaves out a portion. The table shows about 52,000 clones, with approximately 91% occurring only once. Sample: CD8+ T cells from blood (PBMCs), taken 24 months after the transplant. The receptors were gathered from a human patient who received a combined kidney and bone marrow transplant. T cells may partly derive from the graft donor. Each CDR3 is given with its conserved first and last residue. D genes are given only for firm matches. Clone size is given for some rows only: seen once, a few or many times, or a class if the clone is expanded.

CASSVVGLAGFTGELFF	TGTGCCAGCAGCGTAGTTGGGCTAGCGGGATTTACCGGGGAGCTGTTTTTT	TRBJ2-2	-	TRBD2	TRBV9
CASSLLAGTYNEQFF	TGTGCCAGCAGCCTACTAGCGGGGACCTACAATGAGCAGTTCTTC	TRBJ2-1	-	TRBD2	TRBV6-5
CASSLNFYEQYF	TGTGCCAGCAGTTTAAACTTCTACGAGCAGTACTTC	TRBJ2-7	-	-	TRBV27
CASSPGTSGRRGETQYF	TGTGCCAGCAGCCCCGGGACTAGCGGGAGGAGAGGGGAGACCCAGTACTTC	TRBJ2-5	-	TRBD2	TRBV27
CASSSLLTYEQYF	TGTGCCAGCAGTTCCTTATTAACCTACGAGCAGTACTTC	TRBJ2-7	-	-	TRBV27
CASRSTSGGAFGEQFF	TGTGCCAGCAGATCAACTAGCGGGGGGGCCTTTGGGGAGCAGTTCTTC	TRBJ2-1	-	TRBD2	TRBV7-9
CASSSTPLNEQFF	TGTGCCAGTAGTAGCACTCCTCTCAATGAGCAGTTCTTC	TRBJ2-1	-	-	TRBV19
CASSSPGLRNTGELFF	TGTGCCAGCAGCTCCCCGGGACTGAGAAACACCGGGGAGCTGTTTTTT	TRBJ2-2	few	-	TRBV11-2
CAWTPLEGLWADTQYF	TGTGCCTGGACCCCGTTGGAGGGCCTCTGGGCAGATACGCAGTATTTT	TRBJ2-3	once	-	TRBV30
CASSLARGKYF	TGTGCCAGCAGCTTAGCGCGGGGGAAGTACTTC	TRBJ2-5	once	TRBD2	TRBV7-6
CASSLGNPDTQYF	TGTGCCAGCAGTTTGGGCAACCCAGATACGCAGTATTTT	TRBJ2-3	-	-	TRBV27
CASRTDSGGEQYF	TGTGCCAGCAGAACGGACTCGGGGGGCGAGCAGTACTTC	TRBJ2-7	-	TRBD2	TRBV7-6
CASSYSMTGEYYGYTF	TGTGCCAGCAGTTACTCGATGACAGGGGAATACTATGGCTACACCTTC	TRBJ1-2	many	TRBD1	TRBV6-4
CASSSTGGHEQYF	TGTGCCAGCAGTTCGACAGGGGGGCACGAGCAGTACTTC	TRBJ2-7	-	TRBD1	TRBV28
CASSFTGDSYEQYF	TGTGCCAGCAGTTTTACAGGGGACTCCTACGAGCAGTACTTC	TRBJ2-7	-	TRBD1	TRBV27
CASSLDAPLVLEQFF	TGTGCCAGCAGCTTGGATGCACCACTGGTGCTCGAGCAGTTCTTC	TRBJ2-1	-	-	TRBV5-5
CASSGQAHTDTQYF	TGTGCCAGCAGCGGACAGGCCCACACAGATACGCAGTATTTT	TRBJ2-3	-	TRBD1	TRBV27
CASSTSGAYNEQFF	TGTGCCAGCAGTACTAGCGGAGCCTACAATGAGCAGTTCTTC	TRBJ2-1	-	TRBD2	TRBV5-6
CASSQTSGGVSYNEQFF	TGTGCCAGCAGTCAAACTAGCGGGGGGGTATCCTACAATGAGCAGTTCTTC	TRBJ2-1	-	TRBD2	TRBV7-6
CASSFTGWHEQYF	TGTGCCAGCAGTTTTACAGGGTGGCACGAGCAGTACTTC	TRBJ2-7	once	-	TRBV27
CASSLGGHNQPQHF	TGTGCCAGCAGTTTAGGGGGACACAATCAGCCCCAGCATTTT	TRBJ1-5	-	-	TRBV27
CASSPSTGYEQYF	TGTGCCAGCAGTCCCTCGACAGGGTACGAGCAGTACTTC	TRBJ2-7	-	TRBD1	TRBV28
CASSSVGGPTGELFF	TGTGCCAGCAGCTCCGTCGGAGGGCCCACCGGGGAGCTGTTTTTT	TRBJ2-2	-	-	TRBV7-9
CASSLFPSGGSYEQYF	TGTGCCAGCAGCTTATTCCCTAGCGGGGGTTCCTACGAGCAGTACTTC	TRBJ2-7	-	TRBD2	TRBV7-2
CATQAPGAREEKLFF	TGTGCCACCCAGGCTCCTGGGGCCAGAGAAGAAAAACTGTTTTTT	TRBJ1-4	-	-	TRBV10-3
CASSLAGPWFNEQFF	TGTGCCAGCAGCTTAGCGGGACCCTGGTTTAATGAGCAGTTCTTC	TRBJ2-1	-	-	TRBV7-3
CASSFPSGGDTGELFF	TGTGCCAGCAGCTTCCCGAGCGGGGGGGACACCGGGGAGCTGTTTTTT	TRBJ2-2	-	TRBD2	TRBV9
CASSLVWGEGGETQYF	TGTGCCAGCAGCTTGGTCTGGGGCGAGGGGGGGGAGACCCAGTACTTC	TRBJ2-5	-	-	TRBV11-3